The clone carrying this T cell receptor beta chain was seen many times. Its cognate antigen is unknown. Memory CD4+ cells were defined as CD4+CD45RO+CD25-. Study results and caveats: Tumor memory CD4+ T cell TCR gene usage clustered with blood and lymph node memory CD4+ cells and lymph node naive CD4+ cells. Tumor-infiltrating Treg TCR alpha and beta sequences overlapped most with tumor naive CD4+ T cells, then blood naive.

V was pared by 3 bases and J by 11 bases, with 12 bases between. The CDR3 covers 12 residues. TCRdb used MiXCR to reprocess the 5' RACE reads, holding one entry per CDR3 protein. The data hold roughly 4,900 distinct CDR3 sequences, with 35% to 40% observed a single time. The clonotype originates from a female donor with breast cancer. Sequenced input: memory CD4+ T cells sorted from blood. Stated subset: memory CD4+ T cells, CD4+CD45RO+CD25-. The chain has TRBV12-3 or TRBV12-4 and TRBJ2-3; possible D gene TRBD2, 5 bases. CDR3 residues: CASSLDPAGQYF. CDR3 nucleotides: TGTGCCAGCAGTTTGGACCCGGCGGGGCAGTATTTT.